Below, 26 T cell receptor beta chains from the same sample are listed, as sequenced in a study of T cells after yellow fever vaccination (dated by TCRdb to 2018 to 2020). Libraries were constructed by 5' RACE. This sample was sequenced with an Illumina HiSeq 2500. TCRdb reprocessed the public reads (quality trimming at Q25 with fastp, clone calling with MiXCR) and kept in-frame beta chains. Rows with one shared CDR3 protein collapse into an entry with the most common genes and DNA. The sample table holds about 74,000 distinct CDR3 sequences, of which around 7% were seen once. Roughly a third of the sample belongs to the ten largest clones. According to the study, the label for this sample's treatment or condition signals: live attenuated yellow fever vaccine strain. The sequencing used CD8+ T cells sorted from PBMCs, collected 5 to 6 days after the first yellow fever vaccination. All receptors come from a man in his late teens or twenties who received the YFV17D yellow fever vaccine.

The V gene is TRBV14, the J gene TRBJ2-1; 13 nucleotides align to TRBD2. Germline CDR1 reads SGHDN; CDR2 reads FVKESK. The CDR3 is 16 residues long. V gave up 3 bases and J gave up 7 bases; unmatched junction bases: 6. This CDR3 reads CASSQPTSGGGNEQFF. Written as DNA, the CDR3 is TGTGCCAGCAGCCAGCCCACTAGCGGGGGGGGGAATGAGCAGTTCTTC.

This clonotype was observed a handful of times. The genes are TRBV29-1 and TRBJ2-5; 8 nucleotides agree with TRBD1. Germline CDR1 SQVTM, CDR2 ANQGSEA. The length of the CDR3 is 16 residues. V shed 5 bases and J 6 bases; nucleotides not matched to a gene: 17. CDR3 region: CSVPTPGQENSKTQYF. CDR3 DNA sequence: TGCAGCGTTCCAACACCGGGACAGGAGAATTCCAAGACCCAGTACTTC. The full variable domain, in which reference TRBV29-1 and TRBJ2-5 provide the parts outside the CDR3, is SAVISQKPSRDICQRGTSLTIQCQVDSQVTMMFWYRQQPGQSLTLIATANQGSEATYESGFVIDKFPISRPNLTFSTLTVSNMSPEDSSIYLCSVPTPGQENSKTQYFGPGTRLLVL.

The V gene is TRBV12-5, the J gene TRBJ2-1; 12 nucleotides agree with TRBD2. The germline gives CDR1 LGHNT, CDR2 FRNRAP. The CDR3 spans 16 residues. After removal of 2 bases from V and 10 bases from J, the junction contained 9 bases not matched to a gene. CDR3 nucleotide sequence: TGTGCTAGTGGTTTGAAAGCTAGCGGGGGGGCGGGGGAGCAGTTCTTC. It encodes CASGLKASGGAGEQFF. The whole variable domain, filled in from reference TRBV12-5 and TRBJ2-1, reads DARVTQTPRHKVTEMGQEVTMRCQPILGHNTVFWYRQTMMQGLELLAYFRNRAPLDDSGMPKDRFSAEMPDATLATLKIQPSEPRDSAVYFCASGLKASGGAGEQFFGPGTRLTVL.

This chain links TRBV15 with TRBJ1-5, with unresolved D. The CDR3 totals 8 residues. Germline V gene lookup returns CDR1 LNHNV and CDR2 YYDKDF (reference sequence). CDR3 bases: TGTAGCAATCAGCCCCAGCATTTT. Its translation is CSNQPQHF.

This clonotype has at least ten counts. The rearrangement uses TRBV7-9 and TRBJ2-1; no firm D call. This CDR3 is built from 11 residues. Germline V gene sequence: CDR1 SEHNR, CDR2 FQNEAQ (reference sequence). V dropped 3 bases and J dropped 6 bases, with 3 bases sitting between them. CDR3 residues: CASSFFNEQFF. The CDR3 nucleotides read TGTGCCAGCAGCTTCTTCAATGAGCAGTTCTTC.

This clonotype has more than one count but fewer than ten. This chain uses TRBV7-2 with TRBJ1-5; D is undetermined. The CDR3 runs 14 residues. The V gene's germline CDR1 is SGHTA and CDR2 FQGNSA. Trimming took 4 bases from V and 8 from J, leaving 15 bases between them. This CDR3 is CASSSILFGEPQHF. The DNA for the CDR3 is TGTGCCAGCAGCTCAATCCTCTTCGGGGAGCCCCAGCATTTT.

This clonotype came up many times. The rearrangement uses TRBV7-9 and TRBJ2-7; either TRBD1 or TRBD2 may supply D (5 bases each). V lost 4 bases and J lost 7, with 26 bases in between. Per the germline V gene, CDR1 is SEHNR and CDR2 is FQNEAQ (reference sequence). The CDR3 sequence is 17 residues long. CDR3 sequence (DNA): TGTGCCAGCAGCTCACTCCTTCAGGGCCGGAAATCGGGGGAGCAGTACTTC. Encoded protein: CASSSLLQGRKSGEQYF.

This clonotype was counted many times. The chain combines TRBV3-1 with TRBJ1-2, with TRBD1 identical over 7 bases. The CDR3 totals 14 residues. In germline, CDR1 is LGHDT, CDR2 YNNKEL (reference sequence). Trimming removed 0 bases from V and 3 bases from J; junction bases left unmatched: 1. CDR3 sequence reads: CASSQEQGYYGYTF. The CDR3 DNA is TGTGCCAGCAGCCAAGAACAGGGGTACTATGGCTACACCTTC.

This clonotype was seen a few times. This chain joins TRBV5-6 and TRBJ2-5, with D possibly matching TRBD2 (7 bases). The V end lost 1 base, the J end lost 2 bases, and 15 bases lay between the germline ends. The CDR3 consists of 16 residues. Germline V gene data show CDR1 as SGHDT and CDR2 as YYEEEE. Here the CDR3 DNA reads TGTGCCAGCAGCTTGCTTCCGGGGGGCTCACAAGAGACCCAGTACTTC. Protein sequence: CASSLLPGGSQETQYF.

In DNA, the CDR3 is TGTGCCAGCCAACAAGACAACTCCTACGAGCAGTACGTC. Residues: CASQQDNSYEQYV. This rearrangement joins TRBV5-5 to TRBJ2-7, with unresolved D. CDR1 is SGHKS, CDR2 YYEKEE, per germline (reference sequence). Trimming took 7 bases from V and 0 from J, leaving 11 bases between them. There are 13 residues in the CDR3.

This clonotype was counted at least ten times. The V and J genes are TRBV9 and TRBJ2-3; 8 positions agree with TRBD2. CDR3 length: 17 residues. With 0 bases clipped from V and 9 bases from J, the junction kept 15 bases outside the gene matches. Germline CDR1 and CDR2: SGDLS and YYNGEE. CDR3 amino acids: CASSVGLGGALGFTQYF. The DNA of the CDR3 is TGTGCCAGCAGCGTAGGGCTCGGGGGGGCCCTTGGCTTCACGCAGTATTTT.

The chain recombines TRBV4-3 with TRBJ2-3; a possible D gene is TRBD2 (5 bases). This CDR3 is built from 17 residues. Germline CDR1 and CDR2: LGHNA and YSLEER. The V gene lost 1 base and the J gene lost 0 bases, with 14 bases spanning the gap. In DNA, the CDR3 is TGCGCCAGCAGCCAAGTCGGCGGGTTCGCTAGCACAGATACGCAGTATTTT. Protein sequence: CASSQVGGFASTDTQYF.

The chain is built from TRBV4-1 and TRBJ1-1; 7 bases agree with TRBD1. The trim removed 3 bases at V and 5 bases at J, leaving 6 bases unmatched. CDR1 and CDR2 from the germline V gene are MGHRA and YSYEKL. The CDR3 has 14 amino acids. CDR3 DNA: TGCGCCAGCAGCCAGGCAGGGGGATTTACTGAAGCTTTCTTT. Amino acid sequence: CASSQAGGFTEAFF.

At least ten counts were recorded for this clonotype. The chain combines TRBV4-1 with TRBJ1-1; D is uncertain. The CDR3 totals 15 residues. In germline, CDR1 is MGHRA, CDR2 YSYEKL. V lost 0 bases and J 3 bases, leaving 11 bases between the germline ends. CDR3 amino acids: CASSQDVGWYTEAFF. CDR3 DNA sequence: TGCGCCAGCAGCCAAGATGTAGGGTGGTACACTGAAGCTTTCTTT.

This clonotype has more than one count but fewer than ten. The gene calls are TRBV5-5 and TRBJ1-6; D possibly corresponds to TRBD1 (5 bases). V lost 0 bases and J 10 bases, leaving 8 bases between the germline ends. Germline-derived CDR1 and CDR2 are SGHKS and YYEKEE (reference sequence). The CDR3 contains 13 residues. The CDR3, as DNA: TGTGCCAGCAGCTTGGAATGGGGGTCACCCCTCCACTTT. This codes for CASSLEWGSPLHF. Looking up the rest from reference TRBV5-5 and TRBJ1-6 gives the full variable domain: DAGVTQSPTHLIKTRGQQVTLRCSPISGHKSVSWYQQVLGQGPQFIFQYYEKEERGRGNFPDRFSARQFPNYSSELNVNALLLGDSALYLCASSLEWGSPLHFGNGTRLTVT.

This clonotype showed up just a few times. CDR3 region: CASSSNRDRSYEQYF. CDR3 sequence (DNA): TGTGCCAGCAGTTCAAACCGGGACAGGTCCTACGAGCAGTACTTC. J is TRBJ2-7 and V is TRBV6-2 or TRBV6-3; 8 bases are a match to TRBD1. The V gene end was trimmed by 4 bases and the J gene end by 1 base; junction bases not matched to a gene: 6. Germline V gene sequence: CDR1 MNHEY, CDR2 SVGEGT. The CDR3 extends over 15 amino acids.

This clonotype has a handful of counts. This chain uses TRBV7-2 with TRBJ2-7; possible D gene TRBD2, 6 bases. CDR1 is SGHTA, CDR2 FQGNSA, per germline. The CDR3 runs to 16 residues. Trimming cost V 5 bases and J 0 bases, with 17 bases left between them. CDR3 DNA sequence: TGTGCCAGCAGCCCTGGGAGGCAGCCCCACTCCTACGAGCAGTACGTC. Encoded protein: CASSPGRQPHSYEQYV.

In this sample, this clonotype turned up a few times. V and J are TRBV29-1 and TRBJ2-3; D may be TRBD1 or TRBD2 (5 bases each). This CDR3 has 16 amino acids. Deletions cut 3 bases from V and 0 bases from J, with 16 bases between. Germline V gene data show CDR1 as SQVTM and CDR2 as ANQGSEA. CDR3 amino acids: CSVDSRGRESTDTQYF. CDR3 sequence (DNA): TGCAGCGTTGACTCTCGGGGCAGGGAAAGCACAGATACGCAGTATTTT.

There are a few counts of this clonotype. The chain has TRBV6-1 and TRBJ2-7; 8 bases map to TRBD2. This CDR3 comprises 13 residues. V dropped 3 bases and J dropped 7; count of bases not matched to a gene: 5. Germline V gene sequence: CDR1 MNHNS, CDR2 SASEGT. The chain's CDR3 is CASSDGLAREQYV. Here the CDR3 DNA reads TGTGCCAGCAGTGATGGACTAGCACGAGAGCAGTACGTC.

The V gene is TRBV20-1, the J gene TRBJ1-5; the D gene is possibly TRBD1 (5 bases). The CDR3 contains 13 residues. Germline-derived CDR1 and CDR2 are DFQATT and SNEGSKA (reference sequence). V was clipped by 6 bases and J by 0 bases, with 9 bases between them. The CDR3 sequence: CSAQDNSNQPQHF. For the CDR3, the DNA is TGCAGTGCCCAGGACAATAGCAATCAGCCCCAGCATTTT.

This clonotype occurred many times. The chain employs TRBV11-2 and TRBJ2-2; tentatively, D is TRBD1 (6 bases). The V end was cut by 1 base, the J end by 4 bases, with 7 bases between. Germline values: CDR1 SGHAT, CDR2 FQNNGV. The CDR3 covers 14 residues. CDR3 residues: CASSLGGGTGELFF. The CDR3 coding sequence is TGTGCCAGCAGCTTAGGAGGGGGCACCGGGGAGCTGTTTTTT.

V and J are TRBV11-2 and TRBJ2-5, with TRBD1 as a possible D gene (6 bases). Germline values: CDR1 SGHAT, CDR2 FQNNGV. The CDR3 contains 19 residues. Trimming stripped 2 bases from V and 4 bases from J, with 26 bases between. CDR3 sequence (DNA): TGTGCCAGCAGCTTAAATGGCCTGCTGATCCCCCAGGGGAGAGAGACCCAGTACTTC. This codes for CASSLNGLLIPQGRETQYF. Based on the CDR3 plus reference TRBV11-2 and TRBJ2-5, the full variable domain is EAGVAQSPRYKIIEKRQSVAFWCNPISGHATLYWYQQILGQGPKLLIQFQNNGVVDDSQLPKDRFSAERLKGVDSTLKIQPAKLEDSAVYLCASSLNGLLIPQGRETQYFGPGTRLLVL.

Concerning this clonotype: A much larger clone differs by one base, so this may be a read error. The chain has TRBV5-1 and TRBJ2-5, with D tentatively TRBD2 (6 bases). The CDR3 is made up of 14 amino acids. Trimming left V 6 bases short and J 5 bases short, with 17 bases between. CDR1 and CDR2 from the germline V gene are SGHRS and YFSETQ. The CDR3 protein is CASTPWDFHETQYF. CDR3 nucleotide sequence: TGCGCCAGCACCCCTTGGGACTTCCATGAGACCCAGTACTTC.

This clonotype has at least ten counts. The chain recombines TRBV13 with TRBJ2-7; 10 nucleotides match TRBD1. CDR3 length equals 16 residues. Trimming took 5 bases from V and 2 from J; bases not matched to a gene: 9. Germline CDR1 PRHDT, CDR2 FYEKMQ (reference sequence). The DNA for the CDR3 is TGTGCCAGCAGCGTCACCGGGACAGGGGTCGCCTACGAGCAGTACTTC. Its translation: CASSVTGTGVAYEQYF.

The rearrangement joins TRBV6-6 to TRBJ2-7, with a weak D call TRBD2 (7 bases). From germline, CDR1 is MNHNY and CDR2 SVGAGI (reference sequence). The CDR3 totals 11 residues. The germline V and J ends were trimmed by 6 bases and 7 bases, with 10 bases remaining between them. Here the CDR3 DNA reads TGTGCCAGCAGAGGGGGGGAGGAGCAGTACGTC. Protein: CASRGGEEQYV.

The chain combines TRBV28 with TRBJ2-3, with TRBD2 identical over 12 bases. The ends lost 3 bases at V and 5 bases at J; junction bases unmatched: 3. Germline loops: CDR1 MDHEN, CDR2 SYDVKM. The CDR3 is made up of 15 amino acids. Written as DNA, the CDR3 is TGTGCCAGCAGTTTTCTAGCGGGGGGGCAAGATACGCAGTATTTT. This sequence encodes CASSFLAGGQDTQYF.